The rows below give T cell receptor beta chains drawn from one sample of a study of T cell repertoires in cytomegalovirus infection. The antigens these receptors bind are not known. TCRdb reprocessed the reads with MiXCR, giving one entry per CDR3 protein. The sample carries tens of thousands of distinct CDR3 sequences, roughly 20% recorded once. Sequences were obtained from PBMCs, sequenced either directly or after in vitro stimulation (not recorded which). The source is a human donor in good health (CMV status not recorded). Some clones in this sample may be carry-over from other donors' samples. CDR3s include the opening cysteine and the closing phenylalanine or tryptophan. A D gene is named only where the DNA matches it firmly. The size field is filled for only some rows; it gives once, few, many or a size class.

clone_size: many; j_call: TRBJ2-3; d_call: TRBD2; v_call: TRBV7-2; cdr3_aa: CASSISGGAGTDTQYF; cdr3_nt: TGTGCCAGCAGCATTAGCGGGGGGGCCGGCACAGATACGCAGTATTTT
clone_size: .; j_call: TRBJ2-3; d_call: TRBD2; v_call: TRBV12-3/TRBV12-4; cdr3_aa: CASSLTSASTDTQYF; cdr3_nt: TGTGCCAGCAGTTTAACTAGCGCGAGCACAGATACGCAGTATTTT
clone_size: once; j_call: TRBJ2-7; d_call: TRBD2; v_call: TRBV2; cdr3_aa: CASRSGGPSTYEQYF; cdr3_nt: TGTGCCAGCAGAAGCGGGGGGCCCTCCACTTACGAGCAGTACTTC
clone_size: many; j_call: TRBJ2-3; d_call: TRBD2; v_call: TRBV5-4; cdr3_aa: CASSLQLAGGETQYF; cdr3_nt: TGTGCCAGCAGCTTGCAGCTAGCGGGGGGAGAGACGCAGTATTTT
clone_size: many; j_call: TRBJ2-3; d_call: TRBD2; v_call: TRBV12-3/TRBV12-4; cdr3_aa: CASRFSGMATDTQYF; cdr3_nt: TGTGCCAGCAGATTTAGCGGGATGGCCACAGATACGCAGTATTTT
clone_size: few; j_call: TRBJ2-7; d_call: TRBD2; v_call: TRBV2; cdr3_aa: CASSVPSGRGNEQYF; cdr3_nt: TGTGCCAGCAGTGTACCTAGCGGGAGAGGCAACGAGCAGTACTTC
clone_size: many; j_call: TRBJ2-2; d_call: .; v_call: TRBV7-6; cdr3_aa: CASSPRQRNTGELFF; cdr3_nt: TGTGCCAGCAGCCCGAGACAGAGGAACACCGGGGAGCTGTTTTTT
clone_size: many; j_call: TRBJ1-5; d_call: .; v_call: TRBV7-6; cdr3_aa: CASSLAEGGPQHF; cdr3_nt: TGTGCCAGCAGCTTAGCGGAGGGTGGGCCCCAGCATTTT
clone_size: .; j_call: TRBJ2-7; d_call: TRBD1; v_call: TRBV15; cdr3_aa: CATSRYRDRVPYEQYF; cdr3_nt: TGTGCCACCAGCAGGTACCGGGACAGGGTTCCCTACGAGCAGTACTTC
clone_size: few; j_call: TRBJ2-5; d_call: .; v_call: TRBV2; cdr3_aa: CASSSIWKAETQYF; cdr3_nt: TGTGCCAGCAGTTCAATCTGGAAGGCGGAGACCCAGTACTTC
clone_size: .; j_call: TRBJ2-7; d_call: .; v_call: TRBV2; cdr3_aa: CASSAPYEQYF; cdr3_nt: TGTGCCAGCAGTGCGCCCTACGAGCAGTACTTC
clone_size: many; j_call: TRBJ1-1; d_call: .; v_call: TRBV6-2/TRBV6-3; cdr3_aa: CASSLGPTEAFF; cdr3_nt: TGTGCCAGCAGTCTGGGCCCCACTGAAGCTTTCTTT
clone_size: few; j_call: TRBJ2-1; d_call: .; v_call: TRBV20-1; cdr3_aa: CSAWRAAYNEQFF; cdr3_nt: TGCAGTGCATGGCGGGCCGCATACAATGAGCAGTTCTTC
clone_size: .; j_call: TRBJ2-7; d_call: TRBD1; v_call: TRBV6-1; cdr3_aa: CASSEWPGTGGYEQYF; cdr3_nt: TGTGCCAGCAGTGAATGGCCGGGGACAGGGGGCTACGAGCAGTACTTC
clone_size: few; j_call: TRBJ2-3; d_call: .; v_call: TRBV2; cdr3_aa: CASSERELVTDTQYF; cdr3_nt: TGTGCCAGCAGTGAAAGGGAGCTAGTAACAGATACGCAGTATTTT
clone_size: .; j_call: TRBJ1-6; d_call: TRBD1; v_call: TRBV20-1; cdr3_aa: CSARRTGSSPLHF; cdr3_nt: TGCAGTGCTAGACGGACAGGTTCTTCACCCCTCCACTTT
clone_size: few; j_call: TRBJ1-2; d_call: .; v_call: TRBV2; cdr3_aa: CASSEGTLGGYTF; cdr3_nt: TGTGCCAGCAGTGAAGGAACCCTGGGTGGCTACACCTTC
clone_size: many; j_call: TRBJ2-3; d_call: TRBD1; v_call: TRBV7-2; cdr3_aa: CASSLVRRSGTGGADTQYF; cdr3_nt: TGTGCCAGCAGCTTAGTCCGGCGTTCCGGGACAGGGGGCGCAGATACGCAGTATTTT
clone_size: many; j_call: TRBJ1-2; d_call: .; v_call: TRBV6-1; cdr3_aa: CASRRQEPWQGYTF; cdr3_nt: TGTGCCAGCAGGAGACAAGAGCCTTGGCAGGGCTACACCTTC
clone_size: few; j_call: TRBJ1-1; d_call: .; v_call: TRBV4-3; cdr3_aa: CASSQDHGANTEAFF; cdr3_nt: TGCGCCAGCAGCCAAGATCACGGGGCGAACACTGAAGCTTTCTTT
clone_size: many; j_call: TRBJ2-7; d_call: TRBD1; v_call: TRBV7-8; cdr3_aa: CASTRDSYFYEQYF; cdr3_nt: TGTGCCAGCACCCGGGACAGTTACTTCTACGAGCAGTACTTC
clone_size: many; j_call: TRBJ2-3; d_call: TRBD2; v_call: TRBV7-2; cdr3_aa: CASSPQWLAGGAGDTQYF; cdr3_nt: TGTGCCAGCAGCCCCCAGTGGCTAGCGGGAGGGGCGGGAGATACGCAGTATTTT
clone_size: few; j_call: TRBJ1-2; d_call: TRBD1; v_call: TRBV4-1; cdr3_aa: CASSHEDGTGDISNYGYTF; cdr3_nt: TGCGCCAGCAGCCATGAAGATGGGACAGGGGACATTTCTAACTATGGCTACACCTTC
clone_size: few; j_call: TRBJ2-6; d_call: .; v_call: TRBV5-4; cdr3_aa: CASSLGLPGANVLTF; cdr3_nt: TGTGCCAGCAGCTTGGGACTTCCTGGGGCCAACGTCCTGACTTTC
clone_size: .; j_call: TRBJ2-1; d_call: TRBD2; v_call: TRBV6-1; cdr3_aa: CASHLSGRTDEQFF; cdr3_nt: TGTGCCAGCCACTTGAGCGGGAGAACCGATGAGCAGTTCTTC
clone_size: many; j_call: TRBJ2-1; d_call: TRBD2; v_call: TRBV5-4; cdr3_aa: CASSYSGGAGQFF; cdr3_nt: TGTGCCAGCAGCTATAGCGGGGGGGCCGGGCAGTTCTTC
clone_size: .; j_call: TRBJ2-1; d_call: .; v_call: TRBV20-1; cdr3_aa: CSANGNHRSYNEQFF; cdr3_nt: TGCAGTGCTAACGGGAACCATCGCTCCTACAATGAGCAGTTCTTC
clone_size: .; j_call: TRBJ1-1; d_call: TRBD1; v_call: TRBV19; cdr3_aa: CASSVAGTASEAFF; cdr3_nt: TGTGCCAGTAGTGTAGCCGGGACAGCTTCTGAAGCTTTCTTT
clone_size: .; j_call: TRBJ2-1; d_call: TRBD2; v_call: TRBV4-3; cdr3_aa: CASSQGGRDFSLVNEQFF; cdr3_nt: TGCGCCAGCAGCCAAGGGGGGAGGGACTTCTCCCTCGTGAATGAGCAGTTCTTC
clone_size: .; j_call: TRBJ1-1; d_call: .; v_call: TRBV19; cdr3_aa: CASIGFMNTEAFF; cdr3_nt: TGTGCCAGTATTGGGTTTATGAACACTGAAGCTTTCTTT
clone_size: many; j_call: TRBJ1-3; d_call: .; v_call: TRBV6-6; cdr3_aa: CASSPVSSGNTIYF; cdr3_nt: TGTGCCAGCAGCCCTGTCTCTTCTGGAAACACCATATATTTT
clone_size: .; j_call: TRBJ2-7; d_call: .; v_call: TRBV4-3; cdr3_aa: CASSQDGDPYEQYF; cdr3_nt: TGCGCCAGCAGCCAAGACGGGGACCCCTACGAGCAGTACTTC
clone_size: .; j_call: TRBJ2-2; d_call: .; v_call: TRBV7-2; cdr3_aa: CASSLKGGLAANTGELFF; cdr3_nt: TGTGCCAGCAGCTTAAAGGGGGGGCTAGCGGCGAACACCGGGGAGCTGTTTTTT
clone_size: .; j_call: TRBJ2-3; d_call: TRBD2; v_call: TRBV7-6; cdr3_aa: CASSGRTSGGYTDTQYF; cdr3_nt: TGTGCCAGCAGCGGCAGGACTAGCGGGGGGTACACAGATACGCAGTATTTT
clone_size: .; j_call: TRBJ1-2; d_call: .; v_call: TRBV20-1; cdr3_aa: CSARNQGLDYGYTF; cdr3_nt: TGCAGTGCTAGAAATCAGGGGTTGGACTATGGCTACACCTTC